This record concerns one TCR beta chain sequence. Antigen specificity is unknown. A junction boundary mismatches the germline segment, possibly from a read error. Germline V gives CDR1 DFQATT, CDR2 SNEGSKA (reference sequence). The CDR3 is made up of 14 amino acids. Using quantitative 5'-RACE with molecular barcodes, the authors made TCR beta libraries. TCRdb redid the calling of the 5' RACE reads with MiXCR, one entry per CDR3 protein. The sample shows roughly 280,000 distinct CDR3 sequences, 20% of them seen only once. This specimen comes from a study of CD8 T cells in ankylosing spondylitis. Notes on the study in general: Significantly higher representation of disease-linked clones was reported for matched ankylosing spondylitis synovial fluid. Seemingly distinctive of ankylosing spondylitis blood was a TCR beta motif formed by eight highly homologous variants.

V is TRBV20-1 and J is TRBJ2-1; the match to TRBD2 covers 8 bases. The TCR comes from a male donor with ankylosing spondylitis or in good health (not recorded which). Sequencing input: blood, either unsorted or a sorted T cell fraction (not recorded which). The CDR3 DNA follows: TGCGGTGCTAGATCGACTAGCGCCTACAATGAGCAGTTCTTC. Its protein is CGARSTSAYNEQFF.